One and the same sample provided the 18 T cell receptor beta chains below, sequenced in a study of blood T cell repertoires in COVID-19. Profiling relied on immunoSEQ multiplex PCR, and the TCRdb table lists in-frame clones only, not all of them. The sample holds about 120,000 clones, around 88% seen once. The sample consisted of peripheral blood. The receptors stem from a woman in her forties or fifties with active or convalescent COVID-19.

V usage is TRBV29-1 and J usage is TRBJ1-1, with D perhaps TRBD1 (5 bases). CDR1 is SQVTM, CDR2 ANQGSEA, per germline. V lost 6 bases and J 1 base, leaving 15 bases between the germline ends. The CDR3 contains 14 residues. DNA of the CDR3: TGCAGCGTACCTCTTGGAGGGACGAACACTGAAGCTTTCTTT. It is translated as CSVPLGGTNTEAFF.

The DNA for the CDR3 is TGCGCCAGCAGTGACAGGGTTCCTAATGAAAAACTGTTTTTT. Translation: CASSDRVPNEKLFF. The V call is TRBV10-1, the J call TRBJ1-4; maybe TRBD1 (5 bases). V was pared by 3 bases and J by 3 bases, with 8 bases between. CDR1 is WNHNN, CDR2 SYGVQD, per germline (reference sequence). This CDR3 has 14 residues.

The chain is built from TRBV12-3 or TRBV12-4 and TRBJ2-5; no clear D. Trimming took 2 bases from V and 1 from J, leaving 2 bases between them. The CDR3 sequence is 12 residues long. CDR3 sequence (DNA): TGTGCCAGCAGTTTACGCCAAGAGACCCAGTACTTC. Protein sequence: CASSLRQETQYF.

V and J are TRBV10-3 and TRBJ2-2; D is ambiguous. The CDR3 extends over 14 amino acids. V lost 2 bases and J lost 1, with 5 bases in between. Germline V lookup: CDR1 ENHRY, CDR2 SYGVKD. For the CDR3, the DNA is TGTGCCATCAGTGAGACGGGGAACACCGGGGAGCTGTTTTTT. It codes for CAISETGNTGELFF.

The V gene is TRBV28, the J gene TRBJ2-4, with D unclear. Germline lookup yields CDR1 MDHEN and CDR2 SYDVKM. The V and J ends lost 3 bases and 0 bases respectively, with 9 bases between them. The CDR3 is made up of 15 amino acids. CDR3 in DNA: TGTGCCAGCAGTTTTGCGCAACTAGCCAAAAACATTCAGTACTTC. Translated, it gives CASSFAQLAKNIQYF.

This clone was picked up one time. The CDR3, as DNA: TGTGCCAGCAGACTAGCGGGAGGGGCCCCGAATGAGCAGTTCTTC. It yields the protein CASRLAGGAPNEQFF. The V and J genes are TRBV28 and TRBJ2-1; 13 nucleotides line up with TRBD2. Losses at the gene ends were 6 bases for V and 7 bases for J; bases not matched to a gene: 6. The germline gives CDR1 MDHEN, CDR2 SYDVKM. The CDR3 has 15 amino acids.

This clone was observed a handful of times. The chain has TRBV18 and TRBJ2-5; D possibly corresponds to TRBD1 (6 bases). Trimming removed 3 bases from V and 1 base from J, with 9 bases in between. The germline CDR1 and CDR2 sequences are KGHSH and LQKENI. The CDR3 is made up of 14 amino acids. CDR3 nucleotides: TGTGCCAGCTCACCCCGGGACACCCAAGAGACCCAGTACTTC. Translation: CASSPRDTQETQYF. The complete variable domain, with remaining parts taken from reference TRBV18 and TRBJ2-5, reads NAGVMQNPRHLVRRRGQEARLRCSPMKGHSHVYWYRQLPEEGLKFMVYLQKENIIDESGMPKERFSAEFPKEGPSILRIQQVVRGDSAAYFCASSPRDTQETQYFGPGTRLLVL.

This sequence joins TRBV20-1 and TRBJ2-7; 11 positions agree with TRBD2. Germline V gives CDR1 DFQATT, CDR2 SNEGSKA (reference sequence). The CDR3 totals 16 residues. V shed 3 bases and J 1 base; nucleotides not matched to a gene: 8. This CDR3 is CSASGIAGGRSYEQYF. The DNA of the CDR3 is TGCAGTGCTAGTGGGATAGCGGGAGGGCGGTCCTACGAGCAGTACTTC.

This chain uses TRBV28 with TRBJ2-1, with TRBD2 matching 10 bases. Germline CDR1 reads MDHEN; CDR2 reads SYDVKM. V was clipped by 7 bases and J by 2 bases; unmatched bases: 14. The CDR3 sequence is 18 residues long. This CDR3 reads CASTHRNSGRPTYNEQFF. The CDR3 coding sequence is TGTGCCAGCACCCACCGGAATAGCGGGAGGCCCACCTACAATGAGCAGTTCTTC.

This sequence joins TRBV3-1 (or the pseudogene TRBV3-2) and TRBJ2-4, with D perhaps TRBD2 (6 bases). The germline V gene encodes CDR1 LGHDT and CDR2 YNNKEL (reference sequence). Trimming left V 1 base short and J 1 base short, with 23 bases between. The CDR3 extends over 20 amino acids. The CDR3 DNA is TGTGCCAGCAGCCAAGGCCCTCGCTCTGGGACTCCCAGGGCCAAAAACATTCAGTACTTC. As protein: CASSQGPRSGTPRAKNIQYF.

The CDR3 DNA reads as TGTGCCAGCAGTCCGGTCGCAGGGGGCAGTGAAAAACTGTTTTTT. Protein: CASSPVAGGSEKLFF. V and J are TRBV28 and TRBJ1-4, with 8 bases matching TRBD1. J was trimmed by 7 bases and V by 5 bases; bases with no gene match: 9. CDR1 and CDR2 (germline): MDHEN, SYDVKM. The CDR3 runs 15 residues.

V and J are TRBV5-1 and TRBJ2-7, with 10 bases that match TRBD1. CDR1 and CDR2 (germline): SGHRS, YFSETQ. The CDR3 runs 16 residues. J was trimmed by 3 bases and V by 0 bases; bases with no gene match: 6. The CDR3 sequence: CASSLDPGTGVYEQYF. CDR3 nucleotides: TGCGCCAGCAGCTTGGACCCCGGGACAGGGGTCTACGAGCAGTACTTC. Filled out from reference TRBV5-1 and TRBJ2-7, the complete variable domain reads KAGVTQTPRYLIKTRGQQVTLSCSPISGHRSVSWYQQTPGQGLQFLFEYFSETQRNKGNFPGRFSGRQFSNSRSEMNVSTLELGDSALYLCASSLDPGTGVYEQYFGPGTRLTVT.

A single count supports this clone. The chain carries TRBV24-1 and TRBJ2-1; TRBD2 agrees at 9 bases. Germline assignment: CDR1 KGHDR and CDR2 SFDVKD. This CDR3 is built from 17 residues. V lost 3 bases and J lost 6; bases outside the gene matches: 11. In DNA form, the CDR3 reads TGTGCCACCAGTGATCCGTCTGGCGGGAGGGCCCTCAATGAGCAGTTCTTC. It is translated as CATSDPSGGRALNEQFF.

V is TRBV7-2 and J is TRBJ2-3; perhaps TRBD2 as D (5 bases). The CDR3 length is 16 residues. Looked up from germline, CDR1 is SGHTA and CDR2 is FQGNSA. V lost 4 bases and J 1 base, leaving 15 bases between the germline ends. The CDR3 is CASSYNPSPGTDTQYF. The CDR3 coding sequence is TGTGCCAGCAGCTACAACCCTAGCCCGGGCACAGATACGCAGTATTTT.

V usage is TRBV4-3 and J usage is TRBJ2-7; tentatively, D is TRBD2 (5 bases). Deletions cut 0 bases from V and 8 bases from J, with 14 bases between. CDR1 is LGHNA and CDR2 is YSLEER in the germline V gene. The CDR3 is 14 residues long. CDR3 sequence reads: CASSQDRRELKQYF. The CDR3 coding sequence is TGCGCCAGCAGCCAAGATCGAAGGGAGCTCAAGCAGTACTTC.

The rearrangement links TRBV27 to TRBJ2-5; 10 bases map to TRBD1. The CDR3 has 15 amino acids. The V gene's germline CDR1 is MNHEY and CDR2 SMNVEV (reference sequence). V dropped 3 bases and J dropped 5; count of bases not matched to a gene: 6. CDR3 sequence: CASSFVGQGFETQYF. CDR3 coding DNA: TGTGCCAGCAGTTTTGTGGGACAGGGGTTTGAGACCCAGTACTTC.

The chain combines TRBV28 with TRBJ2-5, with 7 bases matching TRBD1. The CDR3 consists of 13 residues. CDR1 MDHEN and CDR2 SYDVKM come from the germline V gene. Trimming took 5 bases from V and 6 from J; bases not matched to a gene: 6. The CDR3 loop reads CASSLQTGQTQYF. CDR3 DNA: TGTGCCAGCAGTCTACAGACAGGGCAGACCCAGTACTTC.

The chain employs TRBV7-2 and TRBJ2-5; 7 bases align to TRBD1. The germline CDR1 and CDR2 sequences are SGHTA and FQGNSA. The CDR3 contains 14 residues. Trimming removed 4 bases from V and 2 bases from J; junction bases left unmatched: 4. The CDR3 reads CASSSTGQQETQYF. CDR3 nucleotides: TGTGCCAGCAGCTCTACGGGACAGCAAGAGACCCAGTACTTC.